The rows below give T cell receptor beta chains drawn from one sample of a study of T-cell reconstitution after alpha-beta-depleted transplantation in children. TCRdb called the PCR reads again in MiXCR, with one record for every CDR3 protein. This repertoire shows about 610,000 distinct CDR3 sequences, more than 9% found once; its top ten account for 4% to 5%. The input for sequencing was PBMCs from the stem cell graft donor, taken from the stem cell graft. The receptors come from a human donor who donated a stem cell graft to a child with acute myeloid leukemia. Both conserved end residues are part of each CDR3. A D gene is named only where the DNA matches it firmly. Size is omitted from some rows. Given values are once, few, many or a class for expanded clones.

TRBV7-7,TRBD2,TRBJ2-2,.,CASSPWTSGSANTGELFF,TGTGCTAGCAGCCCCTGGACTAGCGGGAGCGCGAACACCGGGGAGCTGTTTTTT
TRBV20-1,TRBD2,TRBJ2-5,few,CSATLAGPETQYF,TGCAGTGCCACCCTAGCGGGGCCAGAGACCCAGTACTTC
TRBV5-1,.,TRBJ2-1,many,CASSLELAHNPGSF,TGCGCCAGCAGCTTGGAGCTAGCGCATAACCCGGGGAGCTTC
TRBV29-1,.,TRBJ2-1,few,CSARDLINNEQFF,TGCAGCGCTAGGGACTTAATAAACAATGAGCAGTTCTTC
TRBV15,TRBD1,TRBJ1-5,.,CATTTRQGIGNQPQHF,TGTGCCACCACCACCAGACAGGGGATTGGGAATCAGCCCCAGCATTTT
TRBV29-1,.,TRBJ2-7,many,CSVERSYEQYF,TGCAGCGTTGAGCGGAGCTACGAGCAGTACTTC
TRBV29-1,.,TRBJ2-1,.,CSAGRGTYNEQFF,TGCAGTGCCGGGAGAGGGACCTACAATGAGCAGTTCTTC
TRBV9,.,TRBJ2-2,many,CASSATSGTTNTGELFF,TGTGCCAGCAGCGCAACCTCCGGGACAACGAACACCGGGGAGCTGTTTTTT
TRBV5-5,.,TRBJ2-3,.,CASSLGGAAGTDTQYF,TGTGCCAGCAGCTTGGGGGGAGCAGCTGGCACAGATACGCAGTATTTT
TRBV29-1,TRBD1,TRBJ1-1,.,CSAGTGGATEAFF,TGCAGCGCCGGGACAGGGGGAGCCACTGAAGCTTTCTTT
TRBV29-1,TRBD2,TRBJ2-6,few,CSVAGEREGPGANVLTF,TGCAGCGTTGCCGGTGAGCGGGAGGGACCCGGGGCCAACGTCCTGACTTTC
TRBV11-1,.,TRBJ2-1,few,CASTPEASSYNEQFF,TGTGCCAGCACCCCAGAGGCGAGCTCCTACAATGAGCAGTTCTTC
TRBV7-3,TRBD2,TRBJ2-2,many,CASGRDYTTGELFF,TGTGCCAGCGGCCGGGACTATACGACCGGGGAGCTGTTTTTT
TRBV6-2/TRBV6-3,.,TRBJ2-2,few,CASSYARLITGELFF,TGTGCCAGCAGTTACGCCAGGTTGATCACCGGGGAGCTGTTTTTT
TRBV12-5,.,TRBJ2-2,few,CASGLVTTPNTGELFF,TGTGCTAGTGGTTTGGTGACAACCCCGAACACCGGGGAGCTGTTTTTT
TRBV28,.,TRBJ2-7,.,CASSFLTNPYEQYF,TGTGCCAGCAGTTTTTTAACCAATCCCTACGAGCAGTACTTC
TRBV20-1,TRBD1,TRBJ1-3,.,CSARVSQDRGNTIYF,TGCAGTGCTAGAGTTTCCCAGGACAGGGGAAACACCATATATTTT
TRBV11-1,TRBD1,TRBJ2-1,.,CASSLDRGFGNEQFF,TGTGCCAGCAGCTTGGACAGGGGATTCGGGAATGAGCAGTTCTTC
TRBV5-1,.,TRBJ2-1,many,CASSPPGPGHLNNEQFF,TGCGCCAGCAGCCCACCAGGGCCGGGACACCTAAACAATGAGCAGTTCTTC
TRBV7-2,TRBD1,TRBJ1-5,.,CASSRTGPVEPQHF,TGTGCCAGCAGCCGGACAGGGCCGGTAGAGCCCCAGCATTTT
TRBV5-1,TRBD2,TRBJ2-7,few,CASSLSGLGHEQYF,TGCGCCAGCAGCTTGAGCGGACTAGGTCACGAGCAGTACTTC
TRBV7-7,.,TRBJ2-2,few,CASSLGLLATGELFF,TGTGCTAGCAGCTTAGGGCTCCTCGCCACCGGGGAGCTGTTTTTT